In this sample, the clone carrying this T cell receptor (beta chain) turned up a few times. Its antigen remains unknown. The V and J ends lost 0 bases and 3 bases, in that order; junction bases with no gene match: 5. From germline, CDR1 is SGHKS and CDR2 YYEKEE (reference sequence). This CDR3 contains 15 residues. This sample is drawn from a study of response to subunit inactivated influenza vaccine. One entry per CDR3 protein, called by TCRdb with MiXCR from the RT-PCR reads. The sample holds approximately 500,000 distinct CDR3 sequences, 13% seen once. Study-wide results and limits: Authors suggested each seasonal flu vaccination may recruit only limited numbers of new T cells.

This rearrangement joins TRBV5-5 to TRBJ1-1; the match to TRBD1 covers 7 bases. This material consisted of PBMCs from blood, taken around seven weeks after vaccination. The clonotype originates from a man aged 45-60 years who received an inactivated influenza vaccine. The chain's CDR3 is CASSLVPTGDTEAFF. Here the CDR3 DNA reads TGTGCCAGCAGCTTGGTCCCCACAGGGGACACTGAAGCTTTCTTT. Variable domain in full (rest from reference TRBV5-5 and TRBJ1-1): DAGVTQSPTHLIKTRGQQVTLRCSPISGHKSVSWYQQVLGQGPQFIFQYYEKEERGRGNFPDRFSARQFPNYSSELNVNALLLGDSALYLCASSLVPTGDTEAFFGQGTRLTVV.